This TCR beta chain was observed in a study of T cell responses to AZD1222 COVID-19 vaccine. Profiling relied on immunoSEQ multiplex PCR, and the TCRdb table lists in-frame clones only, not all of them. The sample has around 120,000 clones, 80% to 90% seen once. Germline assignment: CDR1 SGHTA and CDR2 FQGNSA. The CDR3 has 14 residues. Trimming cost V 1 base and J 4 bases, with 10 bases left between them. The rearrangement joins TRBV7-2 to TRBJ1-2; unclear D gene. This material consisted of peripheral blood, taken on day 0 of AZD1222 vaccination. This receptor was identified in an adult in good health. CDR3 amino acids: CASSLGVGSYGYTF. The CDR3 DNA sequence: TGTGCCAGCAGCTTAGGAGTCGGTTCCTATGGCTACACCTTC.